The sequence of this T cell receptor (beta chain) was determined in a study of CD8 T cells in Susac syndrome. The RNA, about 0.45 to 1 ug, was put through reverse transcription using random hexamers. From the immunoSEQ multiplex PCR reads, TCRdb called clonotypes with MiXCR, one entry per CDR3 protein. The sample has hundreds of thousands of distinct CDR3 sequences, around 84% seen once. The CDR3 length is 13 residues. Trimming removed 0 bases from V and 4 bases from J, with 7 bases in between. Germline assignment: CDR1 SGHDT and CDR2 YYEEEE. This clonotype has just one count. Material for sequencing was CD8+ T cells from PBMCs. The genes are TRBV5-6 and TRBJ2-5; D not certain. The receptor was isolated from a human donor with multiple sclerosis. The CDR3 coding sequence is TGTGCCAGCAGCTTGGGGAATTCAGAGACCCAGTACTTC. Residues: CASSLGNSETQYF.